The 28 T cell receptor beta chains below were found in one sample sequenced in a study of T cell repertoires in cytomegalovirus infection (dated by TCRdb to between 2017 and 2020). Instrument used: Illumina HiSeq 1500. Using fastp at Q25 and MiXCR, TCRdb reprocessed the public reads and kept productive beta chains. Rows merge per CDR3 protein into single entries with the most common DNA and genes. The sample table lists around 740,000 distinct CDR3 sequences, under 40% of them with a count of one. 2.5% to 3.5% of the sample is in the top ten clones. Sequencing was performed on PBMCs. These receptors were taken from a human donor in good health (CMV status not recorded). Some clones in this sample may be carry-over from other donors' samples.

The chain uses TRBV20-1 and TRBJ2-3; TRBD2 matches at 10 bases. CDR3 size: 21 residues. V was clipped by 2 bases and J by 1 base; unmatched bases: 21. In germline, CDR1 is DFQATT, CDR2 SNEGSKA (reference sequence). Written as DNA, the CDR3 is TGCAGTGCTAGAAGGGACTCCCGCCGGGTAGCGGGAGGATACGGCACAGATACGCAGTATTTT. It is translated as CSARRDSRRVAGGYGTDTQYF.

This clonotype was seen only once. The genes are TRBV3-1 and TRBJ1-1; 7 bases align to TRBD1. Germline V gene data show CDR1 as LGHDT and CDR2 as YNNKEL (reference sequence). V was clipped by 4 bases and J by 5 bases; unmatched bases: 4. There are 13 residues in the CDR3. The CDR3 sequence is CASSRDRWTEAFF. The CDR3 nucleotides are TGTGCCAGCAGCCGGGACAGATGGACTGAAGCTTTCTTT.

Worth noting for this clonotype: In this CDR3 the conserved last residue, phenylalanine or tryptophan, is missing, so a read error is likely. The chain carries TRBV11-2 and TRBJ2-1, with D tentatively TRBD2 (7 bases). Trimming stripped 2 bases from V and 7 bases from J, with 30 bases between. The CDR3 has 20 amino acids. Per the germline V gene, CDR1 is SGHAT and CDR2 is FQNNGV. The CDR3 region is CASSLRPVLAGALSWNEQFC. DNA of the CDR3: TGTGCCAGCAGCTTACGGCCCGTACTTGCGGGGGCCCTAAGTTGGAATGAGCAGTTCTGC.

The V gene is TRBV19, the J gene TRBJ1-1; TRBD1 might be the D (5 bases). The CDR3 length is 14 residues. Trimming stripped 5 bases from V and 4 bases from J, with 14 bases between. Germline V gene sequence: CDR1 LNHDA, CDR2 SQIVND (reference sequence). The CDR3 here is CASSSEGVGTEAFF. DNA for the CDR3: TGTGCCAGTAGTTCAGAAGGGGTTGGCACTGAAGCTTTCTTT.

The chain joins TRBV4-3 to TRBJ1-6, with D perhaps TRBD1 (5 bases). This CDR3 contains 16 residues. Deletions cut 5 bases from V and 0 bases from J, with 11 bases between. In germline, CDR1 is LGHNA, CDR2 YSLEER. CDR3 DNA sequence: TGCGCCAGCAGCGTAGGTCAGGGCTCCTATAATTCACCCCTCCACTTT. Its translation is CASSVGQGSYNSPLHF.

The CDR3 loop reads CASSRLLDRGRETQYF. DNA of the CDR3: TGTGCCAGCAGCCGACTTTTGGACAGGGGGCGCGAGACCCAGTACTTC. This chain connects TRBV12-3 or TRBV12-4 to TRBJ2-5; 11 nucleotides align to TRBD1. J lost 5 bases, V lost 6 bases, and 11 bases had no gene match. The CDR3 totals 16 residues.

On this clonotype itself: The CDR3 does not close with the conserved phenylalanine or tryptophan, likely indicating a read error. The chain has TRBV4-1 and TRBJ1-1; the D is unclear. Trimming left V 1 base short and J 0 bases short, with 3 bases between. Germline loops: CDR1 MGHRA, CDR2 YSYEKL. The CDR3 is made up of 13 amino acids. The CDR3 sequence: CASSQGMNTEAFL. In DNA form, the CDR3 reads TGCGCCAGCAGCCAAGGCATGAACACTGAAGCTTTCTTG.

The chain employs TRBV29-1 and TRBJ2-1, with 15 positions matching TRBD2. Unmatched junction bases numbered 5, after V lost 7 bases and J lost 7 bases. The CDR3 totals 14 residues. The germline CDR1 and CDR2 sequences are SQVTM and ANQGSEA. The CDR3 protein is CSGGLAGGLNEQFF. The CDR3 DNA reads TGCAGCGGGGGACTAGCGGGGGGCCTGAATGAGCAGTTCTTC.

This chain links TRBV6-5 with TRBJ2-3; D not certain. Germline-derived CDR1 and CDR2 are MNHEY and SVGAGI. The V and J ends lost 8 bases and 2 bases respectively, with 8 bases between them. CDR3 length: 12 amino acids. The CDR3 sequence is CASSDLTDTQYF. Written as DNA, the CDR3 is TGTGCCAGCTCGGACCTCACAGATACGCAGTATTTT.

The V and J genes are TRBV28 and TRBJ2-1, with D possibly TRBD1 on 6 matching bases. The CDR3 is 13 residues long. Germline-derived CDR1 and CDR2 are MDHEN and SYDVKM. The V end lost 9 bases, the J end lost 5 bases, and 14 bases lay between the germline ends. CDR3 sequence reads: CARRVQGDNEQFF. DNA for the CDR3: TGTGCCAGAAGGGTACAGGGTGACAATGAGCAGTTCTTC.

This chain uses TRBV6-8 with TRBJ2-3, with 9 nucleotides matching TRBD2. CDR3 size: 17 residues. Unmatched junction bases numbered 14, after V lost 6 bases and J lost 4 bases. Germline V gene sequence: CDR1 MNHGY, CDR2 SAAAGT. DNA for the CDR3: TGTGCCAGCAGCTCCACCGGCGGGGGGGCGCCCCCAGATACGCAGTATTTT. It encodes CASSSTGGGAPPDTQYF.

This chain links TRBV11-2 with TRBJ2-7; D is possibly TRBD1 or TRBD2 (5 bases each). The CDR3 runs to 15 residues. The germline gives CDR1 SGHAT, CDR2 FQNNGV. The germline V and J ends were trimmed by 0 bases and 0 bases, with 9 bases remaining between them. The CDR3 region is CASSLDRDASYEQYF. Written as DNA, the CDR3 is TGTGCCAGCAGCTTAGATCGGGACGCCTCCTACGAGCAGTACTTC.

The chain joins TRBV28 to TRBJ2-5; no reliable D call. The CDR3 contains 14 residues. The V end was cut by 1 base, the J end by 4 bases, with 10 bases between. Germline lookup yields CDR1 MDHEN and CDR2 SYDVKM. The CDR3 spells CASSLLGYGETQYF. CDR3 DNA sequence: TGTGCCAGCAGTTTATTAGGGTATGGAGAGACCCAGTACTTC.

The chain is built from TRBV7-9 and TRBJ2-1; D remains ambiguous. The CDR3 extends over 12 amino acids. V was pared by 6 bases and J by 8 bases, with 11 bases between. The germline V gene encodes CDR1 SEHNR and CDR2 FQNEAQ (reference sequence). DNA of the CDR3: TGTGCCAGCAGTTCCCGTCGGGATGAGCAGTTCTTC. It encodes CASSSRRDEQFF. The variable domain in full, completed from reference TRBV7-9 and TRBJ2-1, reads DTGVSQNPRHKITKRGQNVTFRCDPISEHNRLYWYRQTLGQGPEFLTYFQNEAQLEKSRLLSDRFSAERPKGSFSTLEIQRTEQGDSAMYLCASSSRRDEQFFGPGTRLTVL.

A few counts support this clonotype. CDR3 sequence (DNA): TGCAGTGCTAGAGTGGGCCCGGACAGGGGGCATCAGCCCCAGCATTTT. This encodes CSARVGPDRGHQPQHF. The V call is TRBV20-1, the J call TRBJ1-5, with 11 bases that match TRBD1. The CDR3 length is 16 residues. The germline V gene has CDR1 DFQATT and CDR2 SNEGSKA (reference sequence). With V trimmed by 1 base and J by 5 bases, 7 bases remained unmatched.

This sequence joins TRBV19 and TRBJ1-2; tentative D call: TRBD1 (6 bases). Germline V gives CDR1 LNHDA, CDR2 SQIVND (reference sequence). This CDR3 is built from 13 residues. V was pared by 10 bases and J by 3 bases, with 15 bases between. The chain's CDR3 is CATRGQSYYGYTF. The CDR3 coding sequence is TGTGCCACCCGCGGACAGTCCTACTATGGCTACACCTTC.

In the case of this clonotype: This clone may be a read error of a much larger clone one base away. The V and J genes are TRBV12-3 or TRBV12-4 and TRBJ2-1; D is perhaps TRBD2 (6 bases). Trimming removed 8 bases at V and 3 bases at J, with 17 bases between. CDR3 length: 15 amino acids. The CDR3 bases are TGTGCCAGCTGCCCTCGGCGGGACCTCTACAATGAGCAGTTCTTC. Protein sequence: CASCPRRDLYNEQFF.

Details on this clonotype: A much larger clone lies one base from this, so it may be a read error. The chain joins TRBV27 to TRBJ1-1, with D unclear. This CDR3 spans 14 amino acids. In germline, CDR1 is MNHEY, CDR2 SMNVEV (reference sequence). The CDR3 spells CASSSHFLNTEALF. Here the CDR3 DNA reads TGTGCCAGCAGTTCCCATTTCTTGAACACTGAAGCTTTATTT.

This clonotype was seen a few times. This chain connects TRBV20-1 to TRBJ2-7; 10 nucleotides agree with TRBD2. The trim removed 0 bases at V and 2 bases at J, leaving 4 bases unmatched. Germline CDR1 reads DFQATT; CDR2 reads SNEGSKA (reference sequence). The CDR3 is made up of 15 amino acids. CDR3 sequence (DNA): TGCAGTGCTAGAGATCTAGCGGGGGAAGCCTACGAGCAGTACTTC. This codes for CSARDLAGEAYEQYF.

CDR3 bases: TGTGCCAGCAGCTTAGCGCCTTATCAGGGCGGGAGGAAGTCCGATACGCAGTATTTT. It specifies CASSLAPYQGGRKSDTQYF. The chain is built from TRBV7-8 and TRBJ2-3; 8 positions match TRBD2. Germline CDR1 SGHVS, CDR2 FQNEAQ. The V gene end was trimmed by 0 bases and the J gene end by 6 bases; junction bases not matched to a gene: 17. This CDR3 contains 19 residues. Drawing the rest from reference TRBV7-8 and TRBJ2-3, the complete variable domain is GAGVSQSPRYKVAKRGQDVALRCDPISGHVSLFWYQQALGQGPEFLTYFQNEAQLDKSGLPSDRFFAERPEGSVSTLKIQRTQQEDSAVYLCASSLAPYQGGRKSDTQYFGPGTRLTVL.

The V call is TRBV11-1, the J call TRBJ2-7, with D tentatively TRBD2 (5 bases). The V gene's germline CDR1 is SGHAT and CDR2 FQDESV (reference sequence). The CDR3 contains 16 residues. The germline V and J ends were trimmed by 6 bases and 0 bases, with 18 bases remaining between them. The CDR3 protein is CASSFGEGSSSYEQYF. CDR3 DNA: TGTGCCAGCAGTTTTGGCGAAGGGAGTTCCTCCTACGAGCAGTACTTC.

The sample holds a few counts of this clonotype. The V gene is TRBV10-2, the J gene TRBJ1-2; 10 nucleotides align to TRBD1. Germline-derived CDR1 and CDR2 are WSHSY and SAAADI. The J segment lost 9 bases and the V segment lost 8 bases, leaving 9 bases of the junction unmatched. This CDR3 contains 13 residues. In DNA form, the CDR3 reads TGCGCCAGCCGGCCGGGACAGGGGTTTAGCTACACCTTC. Translation gives CASRPGQGFSYTF.

The rearrangement joins TRBV30 to TRBJ1-1; 8 nucleotides match TRBD1. Trimming took 3 bases from V and 6 from J; bases not matched to a gene: 9. Germline values: CDR1 GTSNPN, CDR2 SVGIG (reference sequence). The CDR3 runs to 14 residues. CDR3 DNA sequence: TGTGCCTGGAGAAATAGGACAGGGCGGCCTGAAGCTTTCTTT. Translation gives CAWRNRTGRPEAFF.

The rearrangement links TRBV7-9 to TRBJ2-1, with D uncertain. The CDR3 runs 15 residues. The V gene lost 3 bases and the J gene lost 7 bases, with 16 bases spanning the gap. Germline V gene lookup returns CDR1 SEHNR and CDR2 FQNEAQ (reference sequence). This chain's CDR3 is CASSFTGALLNEQFF. CDR3 DNA sequence: TGTGCCAGCAGCTTCACGGGCGCCCTATTGAATGAGCAGTTCTTC.

The genes are TRBV6-1 and TRBJ1-6; 7 bases are a match to TRBD1. The CDR3 totals 14 residues. J lost 9 bases, V lost 5 bases, and 7 bases had no gene match. Germline assignment: CDR1 MNHNS and CDR2 SASEGT. Written as DNA, the CDR3 is TGTGCCAGCAGTTCCGACAGGGTTGTTTCACCCCTCCACTTT. Encoded protein: CASSSDRVVSPLHF.

This clonotype was seen ten or more times. The CDR3 DNA follows: TGTGCCAGCAGCTTAGTGTTTCCTGGGGCCAACGTCCTGACTTTC. Translation: CASSLVFPGANVLTF. The gene calls are TRBV7-8 and TRBJ2-6; D ambiguous. The CDR3 runs to 15 residues. CDR1 and CDR2 (germline): SGHVS, FQNEAQ. V gave up 1 base and J gave up 2 bases, with 6 bases separating them.

This chain connects TRBV24-1 to TRBJ2-1, with D uncertain. Germline CDR1 and CDR2: KGHDR and SFDVKD. Between the trimmed V and J ends, which lost 1 base and 6 bases, there was a span of 3 bases. This CDR3 is 12 amino acids long. The CDR3 DNA sequence: TGTGCCACCAGTGATTTCACCAATGAGCAGTTCTTC. It codes for CATSDFTNEQFF.

The chain uses TRBV6-8 and TRBJ1-1; the D gene is possibly TRBD1 (5 bases). There are 15 residues in the CDR3. Germline V CDR1 and CDR2: MNHGY, SAAAGT. V gave up 7 bases and J gave up 1 base, with 16 bases separating them. This CDR3 reads CASKVWGSRNTEAFF. DNA for the CDR3: TGTGCCAGCAAAGTCTGGGGCAGTCGGAACACTGAAGCTTTCTTT.